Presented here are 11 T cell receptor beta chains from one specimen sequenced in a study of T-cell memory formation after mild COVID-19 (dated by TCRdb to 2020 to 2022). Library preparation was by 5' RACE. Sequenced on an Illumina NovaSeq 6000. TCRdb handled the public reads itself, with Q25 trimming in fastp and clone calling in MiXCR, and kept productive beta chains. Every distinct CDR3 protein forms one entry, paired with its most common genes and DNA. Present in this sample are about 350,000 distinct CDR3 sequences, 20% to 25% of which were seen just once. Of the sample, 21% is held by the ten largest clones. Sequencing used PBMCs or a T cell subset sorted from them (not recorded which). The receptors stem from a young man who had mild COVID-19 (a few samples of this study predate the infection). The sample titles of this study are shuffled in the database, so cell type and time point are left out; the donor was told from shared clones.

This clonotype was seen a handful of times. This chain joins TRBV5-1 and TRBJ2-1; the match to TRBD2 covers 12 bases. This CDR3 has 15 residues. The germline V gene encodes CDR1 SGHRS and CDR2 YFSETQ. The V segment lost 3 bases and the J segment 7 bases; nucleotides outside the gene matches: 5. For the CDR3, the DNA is TGCGCCAGCAGCTCGGGGACTAGCGGGTTAAATGAGCAGTTCTTC. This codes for CASSSGTSGLNEQFF.

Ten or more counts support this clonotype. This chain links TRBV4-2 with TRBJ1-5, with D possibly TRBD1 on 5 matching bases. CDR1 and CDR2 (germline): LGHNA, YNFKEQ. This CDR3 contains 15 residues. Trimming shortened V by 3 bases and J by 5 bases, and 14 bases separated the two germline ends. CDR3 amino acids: CASSHLGGGDQPQHF. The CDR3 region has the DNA TGTGCCAGCAGCCACCTGGGGGGGGGAGATCAGCCCCAGCATTTT.

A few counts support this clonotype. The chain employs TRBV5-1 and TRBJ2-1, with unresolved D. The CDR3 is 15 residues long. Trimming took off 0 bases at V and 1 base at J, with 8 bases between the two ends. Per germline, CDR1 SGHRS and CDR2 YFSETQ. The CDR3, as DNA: TGCGCCAGCAGCTTGGGGTTCCAGTCCTACAATGAGCAGTTCTTC. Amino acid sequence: CASSLGFQSYNEQFF. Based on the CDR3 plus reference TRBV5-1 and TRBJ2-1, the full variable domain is KAGVTQTPRYLIKTRGQQVTLSCSPISGHRSVSWYQQTPGQGLQFLFEYFSETQRNKGNFPGRFSGRQFSNSRSEMNVSTLELGDSALYLCASSLGFQSYNEQFFGPGTRLTVL.

Here the CDR3 DNA reads TGTGCCAGCAGAGCGGGGATGGGCACAGATACGCAGTATTTT. This translates into CASRAGMGTDTQYF. This sequence joins TRBV9 and TRBJ2-3; 7 bases match TRBD2. With 5 bases clipped from V and 1 base from J, the junction kept 4 bases outside the gene matches. Germline V lookup: CDR1 SGDLS, CDR2 YYNGEE. The CDR3 runs to 14 residues.

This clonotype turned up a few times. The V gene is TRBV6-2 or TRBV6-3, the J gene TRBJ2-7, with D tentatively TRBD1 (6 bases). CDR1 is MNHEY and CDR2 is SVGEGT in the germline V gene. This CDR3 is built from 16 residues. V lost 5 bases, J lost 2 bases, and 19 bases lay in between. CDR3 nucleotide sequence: TGTGCCAGCAGTGACCCCCTCGACAGGACAACCTACGAGCAGTACTTC. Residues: CASSDPLDRTTYEQYF.

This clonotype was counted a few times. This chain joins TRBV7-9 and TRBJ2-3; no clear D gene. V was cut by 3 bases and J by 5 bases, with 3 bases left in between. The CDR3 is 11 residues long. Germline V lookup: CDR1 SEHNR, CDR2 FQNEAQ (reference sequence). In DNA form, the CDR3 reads TGTGCCAGCAGCTTTTTAGATACGCAGTATTTT. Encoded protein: CASSFLDTQYF. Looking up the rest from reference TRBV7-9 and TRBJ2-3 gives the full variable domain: DTGVSQNPRHKITKRGQNVTFRCDPISEHNRLYWYRQTLGQGPEFLTYFQNEAQLEKSRLLSDRFSAERPKGSFSTLEIQRTEQGDSAMYLCASSFLDTQYFGPGTRLTVL.

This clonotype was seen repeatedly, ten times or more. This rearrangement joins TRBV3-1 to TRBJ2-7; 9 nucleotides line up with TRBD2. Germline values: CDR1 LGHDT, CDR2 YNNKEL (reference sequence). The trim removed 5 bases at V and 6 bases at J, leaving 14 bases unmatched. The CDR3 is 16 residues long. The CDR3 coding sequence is TGTGCCAGCAGCGACCACTACCGACTAGCGGCCGGCGAGCAGTACTTC. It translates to CASSDHYRLAAGEQYF.

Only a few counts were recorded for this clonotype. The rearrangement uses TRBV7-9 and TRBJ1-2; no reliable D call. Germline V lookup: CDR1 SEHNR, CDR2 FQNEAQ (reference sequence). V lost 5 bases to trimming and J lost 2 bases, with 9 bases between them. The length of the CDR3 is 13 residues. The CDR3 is CASSHVRNYGYTF. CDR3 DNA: TGTGCCAGCAGCCACGTCCGAAACTATGGCTACACCTTC.

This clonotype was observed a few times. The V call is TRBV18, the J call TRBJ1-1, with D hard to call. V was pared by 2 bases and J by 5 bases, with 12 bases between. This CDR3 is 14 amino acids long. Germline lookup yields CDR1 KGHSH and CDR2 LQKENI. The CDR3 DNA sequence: TGTGCCAGCTCACCAGTGAGGATCGGTACTGAAGCTTTCTTT. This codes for CASSPVRIGTEAFF.

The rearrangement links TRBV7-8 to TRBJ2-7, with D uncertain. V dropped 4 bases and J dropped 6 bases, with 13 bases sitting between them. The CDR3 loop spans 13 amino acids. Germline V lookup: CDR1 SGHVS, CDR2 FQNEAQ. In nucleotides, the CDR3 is TGTGCCAGCAGCTCAGGACCGTTGGGCGAGCAGTACGTC. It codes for CASSSGPLGEQYV.

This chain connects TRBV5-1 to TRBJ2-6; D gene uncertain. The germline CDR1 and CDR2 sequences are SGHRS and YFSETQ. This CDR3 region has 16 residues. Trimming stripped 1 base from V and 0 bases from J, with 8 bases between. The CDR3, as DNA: TGCGCCAGCAGCTTGCCCCAGTCCTCTGGGGCCAACGTCCTGACTTTC. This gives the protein CASSLPQSSGANVLTF.